These T cell receptor beta chains were read from a single sample in a study of T cells expressing NK-cell markers. With the 5' RACE reads reprocessed, TCRdb shows one record per CDR3 protein and no DNA. This repertoire comprises some 150,000 distinct CDR3 sequences; its ten largest clones make up roughly an eighth. The sample was blood T cells: a sorted CD56 or NKG2C T cell subset, CD4+ or CD8+ T cells, or bulk PBMC T cells (not recorded which). The source is a man younger than 35 in good health. Each CDR3 is given with its conserved first and last residue.

TRBV11-2	TRBJ2-2	CASSLALGSTGELFF
TRBV5-1	TRBJ2-1	CASSLGFSSYNEQFF
TRBV29-1	TRBJ2-5	CSVAGQGPGETQYF
TRBV5-1	TRBJ2-4	CASSPDRASDIQYF
TRBV29-1	TRBJ1-2	CSDTGTVHGYTF
TRBV20-1	TRBJ2-1	CSASSSGFNYNEQFF
TRBV24-1	TRBJ2-3	CATSDRTGIDTQYF
TRBV11-2	TRBJ2-1	CASSLDWDPFHEQFF
TRBV12-3/TRBV12-4	TRBJ2-1	CASSPLGLSYNEQFF
TRBV7-9	TRBJ1-5	CASSFGQGVQPQHF
TRBV4-3	TRBJ2-5	CASSQDRKGIETQYF
TRBV6-5	TRBJ2-2	CASSHQGNTGELFF
TRBV12-3/TRBV12-4	TRBJ2-1	CASSLVVGNEQFF
TRBV7-9	TRBJ2-1	CASSLVGGRDNNEQFF
TRBV7-9	TRBJ2-1	CASSLGVWGRNEQFF
TRBV6-2/TRBV6-3	TRBJ2-3	CASSSGRALEYSTDTQYF
TRBV12-3/TRBV12-4	TRBJ2-5	CASSPPGRDQETQYF
TRBV5-5	TRBJ2-7	CASSVYFKPPYEQYF
TRBV30	TRBJ2-1	CAWKGGYEQFF
TRBV20-1	TRBJ2-3	CSAILAGDTDTQYF
TRBV5-4	TRBJ2-1	CASSLSGGHNEQFF
TRBV5-5	TRBJ2-5	CASSLGPGRRETQYF
TRBV3-1	TRBJ2-7	CASSQLRDLLYEQYF
TRBV29-1	TRBJ2-2	CSAFGQGPDPGELFF
TRBV24-1	TRBJ2-1	CATSPAGGPLDEQFF
TRBV20-1	TRBJ2-2	CSARDPGQRTGELFF
TRBV4-1	TRBJ2-2	CASSQESGGYTGELFF
TRBV12-3/TRBV12-4	TRBJ2-2	CASNDRLRDTGELFF
TRBV6-5	TRBJ2-1	CASLAGGNEQFF